The clone carrying this T cell receptor (beta chain) was recorded many times. Total RNA extraction produced at least 5.5 micrograms (per sample) for the study. The data stem from a study of blood T cells in healthy people across ages. Through a sample-barcoded 5' primer and a J-beta primer mix, a second PCR was run for roughly 6 to 11 cycles. TCRdb passed the 5' RACE reads through MiXCR, listing each CDR3 protein once. The top ten clones hold about 15% of a sample with 590,000 or so distinct CDR3 sequences, 25% to 35% of them seen once. CDR1 and CDR2 from the germline V gene are LGHDT and YNNKEL (reference sequence). The V segment lost 1 base and the J segment 9 bases; nucleotides outside the gene matches: 7. This CDR3 has 17 residues.

Material for sequencing was blood. The source is an elderly woman in good health. The chain has TRBV3-1 and TRBJ1-6; 12 bases fit TRBD1. CDR3 sequence (DNA): TGTGCCAGCAGCCAAGTTGTGGGACAGGGGGCGATTTCACCCCTCCACTTT. This sequence encodes CASSQVVGQGAISPLHF.